This TCR beta chain derives from a study of blood T cell repertoires in COVID-19. About the study: Sites in the United States, Italy and Spain provided acute and convalescent COVID-19 samples. Sources were T cells, B-cell-depleted T cells, or PBMCs; the material itself was cDNA or gDNA.

In the source study's methods: Reference gene primer amplification in the assay estimated nucleated cell counts. Only in-frame clones appear in the TCRdb table, and some are missing; sequencing was by immunoSEQ multiplex PCR. The DNA gave D and trimming, while V, J and clone size come from that table. This sample yields over 300,000 clones, of which around 87% are seen a single time; over 0.9% belongs to the top ten. From germline, CDR1 is SGHNT and CDR2 YYREEE (reference sequence). The V and J ends lost 2 bases and 2 bases, in that order; junction bases with no gene match: 3. The CDR3 runs to 14 residues.

This chain links TRBV5-4 with TRBJ2-7; 8 bases line up with TRBD2. This TCR was recovered from a woman in her 30s with acute COVID-19. Material: PBMCs or T cells enriched from blood (not recorded which). DNA of the CDR3: TGTGCCAGCAGCTTAGCGGGAGATACCTACGAGCAGTACTTC. Its translation: CASSLAGDTYEQYF.